Listed here are 13 T cell receptor beta chains from one sample, sequenced in a study of T cell clonotyping in hematopoietic cell transplantation. Sequencing was performed with immunoSEQ multiplex PCR; in TCRdb, only in-frame clones are kept and a portion is missing. The sample lists 2,000 or so clones, about 91% occurring once. The sequencing here drew on peripheral blood mononuclear cells, taken 30 days after allogeneic stem cell transplant. Receptors originate from a female patient aged 50-65 years who had an allogeneic stem cell transplant from a related donor, so the T cells may come from the graft donor. Some clones in this sample may be carry-over from other donors' samples.

J is TRBJ2-7 and V is TRBV7-6; 8 bases align to TRBD1. Germline CDR1 reads SGHVS; CDR2 reads FNYEAQ. The CDR3 runs to 14 residues. The V gene end was trimmed by 5 bases and the J gene end by 7 bases; junction bases not matched to a gene: 10. CDR3 sequence reads: CASSPGQGGWEQYF. The CDR3 DNA is TGTGCCAGCAGCCCAGGACAGGGTGGTTGGGAGCAGTACTTC. Together with reference TRBV7-6 and TRBJ2-7, the CDR3 gives the full variable domain: GAGVSQSPRYKVTKRGQDVALRCDPISGHVSLYWYRQALGQGPEFLTYFNYEAQQDKSGLPNDRFSAERPEGSISTLTIQRTEQRDSAMYRCASSPGQGGWEQYFGPGTRLTVT.

The rearrangement joins TRBV9 to TRBJ2-5; D is perhaps TRBD1 (5 bases). From germline, CDR1 is SGDLS and CDR2 YYNGEE. Trimming cost V 1 base and J 5 bases, with 15 bases left between them. The CDR3 covers 15 residues. CDR3 DNA: TGTGCCAGCAGCGTACAGGGAACACCCGGGGAGACCCAGTACTTC. The encoded protein is CASSVQGTPGETQYF. Full variable domain (remainder filled in from reference TRBV9 and TRBJ2-5): DSGVTQTPKHLITATGQRVTLRCSPRSGDLSVYWYQQSLDQGLQFLIQYYNGEERAKGNILERFSAQQFPDLHSELNLSSLELGDSALYFCASSVQGTPGETQYFGPGTRLLVL.

In this sample, this clone turned up once. The chain carries TRBV15 and TRBJ1-4; D uncertain. Trimming shortened V by 0 bases and J by 8 bases, and 13 bases separated the two germline ends. The CDR3 covers 15 residues. The V gene's germline CDR1 is LNHNV and CDR2 YYDKDF (reference sequence). The CDR3 loop reads CATSRDRPVGEKLFF. CDR3 coding DNA: TGTGCCACCAGCAGAGATCGTCCAGTAGGGGAAAAACTGTTTTTT.

V gene TRBV25-1 combines with J gene TRBJ2-7; D possibly uses TRBD1 or TRBD2 (6 bases each). Trimming pared 0 bases from V and 9 bases from J, leaving 12 bases between. From germline, CDR1 is MGHDK and CDR2 SYGVNS. The CDR3 sequence is 13 residues long. The CDR3 coding sequence is TGTGCCAGCAGTGAATATATAGGGGGAGGGCAGTACTTC. Encoded protein: CASSEYIGGGQYF.

This rearrangement joins TRBV7-9 to TRBJ2-3, with D perhaps TRBD1 or TRBD2 (7 bases each). The CDR3 runs to 17 residues. Germline V gives CDR1 SEHNR, CDR2 FQNEAQ (reference sequence). The ends were cut back, 5 bases at V and 1 base at J, with 19 bases in the middle. CDR3 in DNA: TGTGCCAGCAGCCCCCGTCAGGGGGGGCACGGCACAGATACGCAGTATTTT. Its translation: CASSPRQGGHGTDTQYF.

This rearrangement joins TRBV19 to TRBJ1-1; D is uncertain. The CDR3 sequence is 14 residues long. The germline V and J ends were trimmed by 6 bases and 0 bases, with 11 bases remaining between them. Germline CDR1 LNHDA, CDR2 SQIVND (reference sequence). The CDR3 reads CASRLGGMNTEAFF. The CDR3 DNA reads TGTGCCAGTAGGCTTGGAGGGATGAACACTGAAGCTTTCTTT. The full variable domain, with the rest looked up from reference TRBV19 and TRBJ1-1, is DGGITQSPKYLFRKEGQNVTLSCEQNLNHDAMYWYRQDPGQGLRLIYYSQIVNDFQKGDIAEGYSVSREKKESFPLTVTSAQKNPTAFYLCASRLGGMNTEAFFGQGTRLTVV.

The CDR3: CAWSTGRIRTDTQYF. The CDR3 region has the DNA TGTGCCTGGAGTACTGGACGGATTCGCACAGATACGCAGTATTTT. This chain joins TRBV30 and TRBJ2-3; D ambiguous. The CDR3 loop spans 15 amino acids. Trimming shortened V by 2 bases and J by 1 base, and 13 bases separated the two germline ends. CDR1 is GTSNPN, CDR2 SVGIG, per germline (reference sequence).

The chain uses TRBV18 and TRBJ1-1, with unresolved D. Trimming removed 2 bases at V and 2 bases at J, with 12 bases between. CDR3 length: 15 amino acids. In germline, CDR1 is KGHSH, CDR2 LQKENI. The CDR3 bases are TGTGCCAGCTCACCAACGGCAGACTATAACACTGAAGCTTTCTTT. Amino acid sequence: CASSPTADYNTEAFF.

A single count supports this clone. CDR3 DNA sequence: TGTGCCAGTAGTATAGATTCGCAGATGGGGTTTGCAGCTTTCTTT. It specifies CASSIDSQMGFAAFF. The chain links TRBV19 to TRBJ1-1; D ambiguous. The CDR3 covers 15 residues. The V gene lost 0 bases and the J gene lost 10 bases, with 18 bases spanning the gap. Germline CDR1 is LNHDA and CDR2 is SQIVND (reference sequence).

The rearrangement uses TRBV5-1 and TRBJ2-3; no definite D call. The CDR3 sequence is 16 residues long. The V and J ends lost 0 bases and 6 bases respectively, with 17 bases between them. Germline CDR1 SGHRS, CDR2 YFSETQ. As DNA, the CDR3 is TGCGCCAGCAGCTTGGCCCAGATTCATTTGGGGGATACGCAGTATTTT. This translates into CASSLAQIHLGDTQYF.

V is TRBV7-2 and J is TRBJ1-1; D is unresolved. V lost 2 bases and J lost 0, with 7 bases in between. Germline CDR1 and CDR2: SGHTA and FQGNSA. The CDR3 covers 14 residues. The CDR3: CASSLNLVNTEAFF. The DNA for the CDR3 is TGTGCCAGCAGCTTAAACCTAGTGAACACTGAAGCTTTCTTT.

This rearrangement joins TRBV7-9 to TRBJ1-1; TRBD1 agrees at 7 bases. In germline, CDR1 is SEHNR, CDR2 FQNEAQ (reference sequence). Trimming took 8 bases from V and 4 from J; bases not matched to a gene: 7. The CDR3 has 13 residues. CDR3 bases: TGTGCCAGCGGCGAAACAGGGGTCACTGAAGCTTTCTTT. Translation: CASGETGVTEAFF.

The chain recombines TRBV7-2 with TRBJ1-5; D remains unclear. The CDR3 loop spans 15 amino acids. Trimming removed 2 bases at V and 1 base at J, with 9 bases between. Germline V gene lookup returns CDR1 SGHTA and CDR2 FQGNSA. CDR3 DNA: TGTGCCAGCAGCTTATCTTTAACAAGCAATCAGCCCCAGCATTTT. Translating gives CASSLSLTSNQPQHF.